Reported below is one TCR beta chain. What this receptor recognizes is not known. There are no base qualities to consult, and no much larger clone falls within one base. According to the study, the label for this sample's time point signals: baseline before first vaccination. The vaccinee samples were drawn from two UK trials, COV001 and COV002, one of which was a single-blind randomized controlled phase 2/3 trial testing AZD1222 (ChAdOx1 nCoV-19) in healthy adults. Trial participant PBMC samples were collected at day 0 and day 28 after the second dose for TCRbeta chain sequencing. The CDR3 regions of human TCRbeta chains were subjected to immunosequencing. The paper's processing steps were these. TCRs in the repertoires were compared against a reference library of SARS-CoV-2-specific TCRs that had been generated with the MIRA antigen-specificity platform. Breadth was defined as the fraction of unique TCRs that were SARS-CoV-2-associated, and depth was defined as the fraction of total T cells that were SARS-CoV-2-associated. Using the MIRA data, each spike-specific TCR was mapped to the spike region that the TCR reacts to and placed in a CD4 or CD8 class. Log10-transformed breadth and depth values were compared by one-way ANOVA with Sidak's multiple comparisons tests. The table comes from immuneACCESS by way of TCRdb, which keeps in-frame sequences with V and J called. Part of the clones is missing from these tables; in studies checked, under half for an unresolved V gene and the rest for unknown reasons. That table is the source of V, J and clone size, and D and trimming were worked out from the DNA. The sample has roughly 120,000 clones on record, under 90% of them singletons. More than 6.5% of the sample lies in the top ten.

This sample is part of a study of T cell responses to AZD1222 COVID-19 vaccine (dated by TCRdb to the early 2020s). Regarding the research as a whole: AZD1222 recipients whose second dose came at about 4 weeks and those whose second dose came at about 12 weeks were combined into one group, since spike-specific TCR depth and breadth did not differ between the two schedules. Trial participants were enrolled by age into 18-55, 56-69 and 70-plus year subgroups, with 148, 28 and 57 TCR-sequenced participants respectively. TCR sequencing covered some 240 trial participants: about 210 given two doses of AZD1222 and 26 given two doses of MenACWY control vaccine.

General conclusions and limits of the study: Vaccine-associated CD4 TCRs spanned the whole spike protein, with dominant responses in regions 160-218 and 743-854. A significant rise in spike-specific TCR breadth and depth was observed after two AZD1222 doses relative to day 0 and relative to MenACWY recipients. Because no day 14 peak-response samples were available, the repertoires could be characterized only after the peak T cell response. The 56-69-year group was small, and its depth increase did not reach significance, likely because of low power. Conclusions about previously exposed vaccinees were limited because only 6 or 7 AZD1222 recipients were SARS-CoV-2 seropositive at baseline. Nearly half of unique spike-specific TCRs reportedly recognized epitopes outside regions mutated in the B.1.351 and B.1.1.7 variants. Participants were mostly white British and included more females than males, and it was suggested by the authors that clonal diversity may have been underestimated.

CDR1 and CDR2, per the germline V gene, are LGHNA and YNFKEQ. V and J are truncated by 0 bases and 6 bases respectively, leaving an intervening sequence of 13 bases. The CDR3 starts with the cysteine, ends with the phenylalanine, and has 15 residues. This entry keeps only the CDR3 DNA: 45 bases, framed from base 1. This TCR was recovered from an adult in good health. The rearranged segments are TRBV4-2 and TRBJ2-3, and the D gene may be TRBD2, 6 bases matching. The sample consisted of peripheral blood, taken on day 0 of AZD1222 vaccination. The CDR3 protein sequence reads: CASSQEGGWRDTQYF. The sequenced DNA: TGTGCCAGCAGCCAAGAGGGAGGTTGGCGGGATACGCAGTATTTT.